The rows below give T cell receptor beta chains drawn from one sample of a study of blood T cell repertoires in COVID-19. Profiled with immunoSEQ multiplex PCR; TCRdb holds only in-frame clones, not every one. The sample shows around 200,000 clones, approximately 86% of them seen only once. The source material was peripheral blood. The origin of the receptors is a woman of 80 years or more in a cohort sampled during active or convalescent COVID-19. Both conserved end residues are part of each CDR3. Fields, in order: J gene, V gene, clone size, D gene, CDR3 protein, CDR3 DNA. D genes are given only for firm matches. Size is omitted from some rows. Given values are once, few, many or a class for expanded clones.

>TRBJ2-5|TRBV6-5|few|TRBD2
CASTLAGGQETQYF
TGTGCCAGCACCTTAGCGGGAGGACAAGAGACCCAGTACTTC
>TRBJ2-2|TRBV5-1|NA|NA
CASSFQVFAGELFF
TGCGCCAGCAGCTTTCAGGTATTCGCCGGGGAGCTGTTTTTT
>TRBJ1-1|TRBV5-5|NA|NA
CASSLKQGGVTEAFF
TGTGCCAGCAGCTTAAAACAGGGTGGGGTCACTGAAGCTTTCTTT
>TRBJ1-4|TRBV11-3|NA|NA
CASSLVDGASPTNEKLFF
TGTGCCAGCAGCTTAGTAGATGGGGCTTCACCAACTAATGAAAAACTGTTTTTT
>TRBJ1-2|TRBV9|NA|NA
CASSDRRDYGYTF
TGTGCCAGCAGCGACCGACGGGACTATGGCTACACCTTC
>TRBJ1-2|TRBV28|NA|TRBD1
CASGTGRSGYTF
TGTGCCAGCGGGACAGGGCGGAGTGGCTACACCTTC
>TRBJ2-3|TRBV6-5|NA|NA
CASSYSRSQRDTQYF
TGTGCCAGCAGTTACTCGAGGTCGCAACGAGATACGCAGTATTTT
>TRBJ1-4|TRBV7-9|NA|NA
CASSLRTTNEKLFF
TGTGCCAGCAGCTTGAGGACAACTAATGAAAAACTGTTTTTT
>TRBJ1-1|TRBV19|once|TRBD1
CASNVAGGIGTEAFF
TGTGCCAGTAATGTGGCAGGGGGAATCGGGACTGAAGCTTTCTTT
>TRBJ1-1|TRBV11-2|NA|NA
CASRDLGRPEAFF
TGTGCCAGCAGGGATCTAGGAAGACCTGAAGCTTTCTTT
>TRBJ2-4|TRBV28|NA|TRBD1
CASRSGQVGGNIQYF
TGTGCCAGCAGATCGGGACAGGTCGGAGGGAACATTCAGTACTTC
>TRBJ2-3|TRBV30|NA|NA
CAWSVSLDPITQYF
TGTGCCTGGAGTGTAAGTCTAGACCCGATCACGCAGTATTTT
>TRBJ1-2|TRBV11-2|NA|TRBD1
CASSGPGQGLVGYTF
TGTGCCAGCAGCGGGCCGGGACAGGGGTTGGTTGGCTACACCTTC
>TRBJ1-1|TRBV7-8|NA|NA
CASSLGWAGGRTEAFF
TGTGCCAGCAGCTTAGGTTGGGCCGGGGGGCGCACTGAAGCTTTCTTT
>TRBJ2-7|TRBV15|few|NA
CATSPEGVSYEQYF
TGTGCCACCAGCCCGGAAGGGGTCTCCTACGAGCAGTACTTC
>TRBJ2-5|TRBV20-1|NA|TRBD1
CSASLPTGAQYF
TGCAGTGCTAGTCTCCCCACAGGGGCCCAGTACTTC
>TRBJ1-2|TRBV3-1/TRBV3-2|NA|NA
CASTSGLIGYTF
TGTGCCAGCACCTCCGGACTAATAGGCTACACCTTC
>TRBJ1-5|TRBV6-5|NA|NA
CASKGGNAYQPQHF
TGTGCCAGCAAAGGAGGGAACGCCTATCAGCCCCAGCATTTT
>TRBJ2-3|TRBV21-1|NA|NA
CASSKTGTSAMISTDTQYF
TGTGCCAGCAGCAAGACTGGGACTAGCGCGATGATTAGCACAGATACGCAGTATTTT
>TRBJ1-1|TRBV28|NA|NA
CASSFFGRENTEAFF
TGTGCCAGCAGTTTCTTTGGCAGGGAGAACACTGAAGCTTTCTTT
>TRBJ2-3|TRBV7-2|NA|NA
CASSLLVAKRTDTQYF
TGTGCCAGCAGCTTATTGGTAGCGAAACGCACAGATACGCAGTATTTT
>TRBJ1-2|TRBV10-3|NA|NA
CAISESTVDGYGYTF
TGTGCCATCAGTGAGTCAACAGTTGACGGCTATGGCTACACCTTC
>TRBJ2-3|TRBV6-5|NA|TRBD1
CASSSGPGGAADTQYF
TGTGCCAGCAGTTCTGGGCCAGGGGGCGCAGCAGATACGCAGTATTTT
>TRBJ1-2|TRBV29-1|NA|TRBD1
CSASQGQGYGYTF
TGCAGCGCCTCACAGGGGCAGGGCTATGGCTACACCTTC
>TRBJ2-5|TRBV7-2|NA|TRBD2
CASSMSGGETQYF
TGTGCCAGCAGCATGAGCGGGGGAGAGACCCAGTACTTC
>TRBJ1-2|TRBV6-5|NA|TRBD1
CASSPTGTYGYTF
TGTGCCAGCAGTCCGACAGGGACCTATGGCTACACCTTC
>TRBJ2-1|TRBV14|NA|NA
CASSIQGGSYNEQFF
TGTGCCAGCAGCATACAGGGTGGGTCCTACAATGAGCAGTTCTTC
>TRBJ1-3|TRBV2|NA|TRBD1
CASSGLGGPYGNTIYF
TGTGCCAGCAGTGGCCTAGGGGGCCCCTATGGAAACACCATATATTTT
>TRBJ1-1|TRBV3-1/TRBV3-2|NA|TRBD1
CASSQVPGGSTEAFF
TGTGCCAGCAGCCAAGTCCCAGGGGGGTCCACTGAAGCTTTCTTT